This T cell receptor (beta chain) was documented in a study of blood T cells in healthy people across ages. Findings and caveats of the study: The study regarded diversity estimates from one million T cells as underestimates. No conclusive comparison of naive versus antigen-experienced cells was possible with unsorted PBMCs.

Healthy Caucasian individuals from Russia aged about 6 to 100 were enrolled as donors. Extractions gave at least 5 micrograms of total RNA per sample. Points on this clonotype: Its cognate antigen is unknown.

Sample-barcoded 5' priming and a J-beta primer mix drove a second PCR of roughly 6 to 12 cycles. A single record per CDR3 protein comes from TCRdb applying MiXCR to the 5' RACE reads. The data hold hundreds of thousands of distinct CDR3 sequences, with about 21% observed a single time. CDR3 length: 16 residues. The J gene is TRBJ2-1, the V gene TRBV12-3 or TRBV12-4; 9 bases align to TRBD2. With the DNA end fitting TRBJ2-5 better, the J assignment may be wrong. The sample was blood. The receptor's source is a man in his 70s in good health. The CDR3 sequence: CASSPIAGEGQETQYF. As DNA, the CDR3 is TGTGCCAGCAGTCCCATAGCGGGAGAGGGGCAAGAGACCCAGTACTTC.